This is a list of T cell receptor beta chains from one sample in a study of cytomegalovirus exposure and HLA in healthy donors. TCRdb keeps only in-frame clones here, not all; method: immunoSEQ multiplex PCR. The sample's table shows approximately 93,000 clones. Sequencing was done on a sample of PBMCs. Every receptor here comes from a woman aged 30 to 39 in good health and CMV-seronegative. CDR3s include the opening cysteine and the closing phenylalanine or tryptophan. D genes are given only for firm matches.

d_gene	v_gene	len	j_gene	CDR3nt	CDR3aa
TRBD1	TRBV2	15	TRBJ2-2	TGTGCCAGCAGCCGGACAGGGCGGGGCACCGGGGAGCTGTTTTTT	CASSRTGRGTGELFF
NA	TRBV19	14	TRBJ1-1	TGTGCCAGTAGTATACCAGGGTCTGACACTGAAGCTTTCTTT	CASSIPGSDTEAFF
TRBD1	TRBV5-4	15	TRBJ1-1	TGTGCCAGCAGCTTGTTGACAGGGAGAGGCACTGAAGCTTTCTTT	CASSLLTGRGTEAFF
NA	TRBV6-6	12	TRBJ2-7	TGTGCCAGCAGTTATGAGGGCTACGAGCAGTACTTC	CASSYEGYEQYF
NA	TRBV6-1	14	TRBJ1-3	TGTGCCAGCAGTGGGGGCAGGGCCCAGAACACCATATATTTT	CASSGGRAQNTIYF
NA	TRBV2	16	TRBJ2-5	TGTGCCAGCAGTGTTTTAGCGGAAGTTCAAGAAGAGACCCAGTACTTC	CASSVLAEVQEETQYF
TRBD1	TRBV11-1	14	TRBJ1-4	TGTGCCAGCAGCGGACAGGGGAGTCATGAAAAACTGTTTTTT	CASSGQGSHEKLFF
NA	TRBV27	12	TRBJ2-1	TGTGCCAGCAGTTTAGGGGGCAGCCGAGAATTCTTC	CASSLGGSREFF
NA	TRBV28	12	TRBJ2-7	TGTGCCAGCAAGGACAGTCTCTACGAGCAGTACTTC	CASKDSLYEQYF
NA	TRBV7-2	14	TRBJ2-4	TGTGCCAGCAGCGACGACAGGGCCAAAAACATTCAGTACTTC	CASSDDRAKNIQYF
TRBD2	TRBV27	16	TRBJ2-1	TGTGCCAGCAGGGAGCTGGGACTAGCGGGAGCTTATGAGCAGTTCTTC	CASRELGLAGAYEQFF
TRBD1	TRBV30	15	TRBJ2-1	TGTGCCTGGCAAGGACAGGGGTTTGCCTCAAATGAGCAGTTCTTC	CAWQGQGFASNEQFF
NA	TRBV5-1	14	TRBJ1-5	TGCGCCAGCAGCTCGGGGGATAGCAATCAGCCCCAGCATTTT	CASSSGDSNQPQHF
TRBD1	TRBV6-1	13	TRBJ1-1	TGTGCCAGCCGACAGGGGTGGAACACTGAAGCTTTCTTT	CASRQGWNTEAFF
TRBD1	TRBV10-3	13	TRBJ1-1	TGTGCCATCAGCGGACAGGTTAACACTGAAGCTTTCTTT	CAISGQVNTEAFF
NA	TRBV4-1	15	TRBJ2-2	TGCGCCAGCAGCCGCCCGAGGGGGGGGACCGGGGAGCTGTTTTTT	CASSRPRGGTGELFF
TRBD1	TRBV28	15	TRBJ1-2	TGTGCCAGCAGTCCCACCGGGACAGTCGCCTATGGCTACACCTTC	CASSPTGTVAYGYTF
NA	TRBV4-1	14	TRBJ2-7	TGCGCCAGCAGCCAAGGCCACAGGGACTACGAGCAGTACTTC	CASSQGHRDYEQYF
NA	TRBV4-1	13	TRBJ2-5	TGCGCCAGCAGCCCGCGTCCCCAAGAGACCCAGTACTTC	CASSPRPQETQYF
NA	TRBV7-9	16	TRBJ1-3	TGTGCCAGCAGCTTAGTGGTGGGCATCTCTGGAAACACCATATATTTT	CASSLVVGISGNTIYF
TRBD1	TRBV14	14	TRBJ2-7	TGTGCCAGCAGCCACAGGGGGCGTTCCTACGAGCAGTACTTC	CASSHRGRSYEQYF
TRBD1	TRBV6-6	15	TRBJ1-4	TGTGCCAGCAGTTACTGGACAGGTTCTAATGAAAAACTGTTTTTT	CASSYWTGSNEKLFF
TRBD1	TRBV27	15	TRBJ1-1	TGTGCCAGCAGTTGGGACAGGGGAGGGAGGGCTGAAGCTTTCTTT	CASSWDRGGRAEAFF
TRBD1	TRBV5-5	17	TRBJ2-5	TGTGCCAGCAGCTTGGAGGGAACCGGGACAGGGCAAGAGACCCAGTACTTC	CASSLEGTGTGQETQYF
TRBD1	TRBV28	16	TRBJ1-5	TGTGCCAGCAGTTTGGACAGGGGGCATCTCAATCAGCCCCAGCATTTT	CASSLDRGHLNQPQHF
NA	TRBV5-5	15	TRBJ2-2	TGTGCCAGCAGCTCGACTCGCGCGAACACCGGGGAGCTGTTTTTT	CASSSTRANTGELFF
NA	TRBV5-6	12	TRBJ2-2	TGTGCCAGCAGCTCATACACCGGGGAGCTGTTTTTT	CASSSYTGELFF
TRBD2	TRBV19	15	TRBJ2-1	TGTGCCAGTAGTATAGGGTCTAGCGGAACCAATGAGCAGTTCTTC	CASSIGSSGTNEQFF
TRBD2	TRBV7-3	16	TRBJ2-4	TGTGCCAGCAGCTTCTCCGGCGGGGGAAGCAAAAACATTCAGTACTTC	CASSFSGGGSKNIQYF
TRBD1	TRBV6-6	16	TRBJ1-3	TGTGCCAGCAGCTCGACAGGGCTGAGCTCTGGAAACACCATATATTTT	CASSSTGLSSGNTIYF
NA	TRBV7-3	14	TRBJ1-2	TGTGCCAGCAGCTCCGCTGCGGGATTGGGTGGCTACACCTTC	CASSSAAGLGGYTF
NA	TRBV9	14	TRBJ1-5	TGTGCCAGCAGCTTAAGGGGCAGGAATCAGCCCCAGCATTTT	CASSLRGRNQPQHF
TRBD1	TRBV2	14	TRBJ1-2	TGTGCCAGCAAGTTGGGACAGGCTAACTATGGCTACACCTTC	CASKLGQANYGYTF
NA	TRBV5-1	15	TRBJ2-1	TGCGCCAGCAGCCGCCGGGAACTCTCCTACAATGAGCAGTTCTTC	CASSRRELSYNEQFF